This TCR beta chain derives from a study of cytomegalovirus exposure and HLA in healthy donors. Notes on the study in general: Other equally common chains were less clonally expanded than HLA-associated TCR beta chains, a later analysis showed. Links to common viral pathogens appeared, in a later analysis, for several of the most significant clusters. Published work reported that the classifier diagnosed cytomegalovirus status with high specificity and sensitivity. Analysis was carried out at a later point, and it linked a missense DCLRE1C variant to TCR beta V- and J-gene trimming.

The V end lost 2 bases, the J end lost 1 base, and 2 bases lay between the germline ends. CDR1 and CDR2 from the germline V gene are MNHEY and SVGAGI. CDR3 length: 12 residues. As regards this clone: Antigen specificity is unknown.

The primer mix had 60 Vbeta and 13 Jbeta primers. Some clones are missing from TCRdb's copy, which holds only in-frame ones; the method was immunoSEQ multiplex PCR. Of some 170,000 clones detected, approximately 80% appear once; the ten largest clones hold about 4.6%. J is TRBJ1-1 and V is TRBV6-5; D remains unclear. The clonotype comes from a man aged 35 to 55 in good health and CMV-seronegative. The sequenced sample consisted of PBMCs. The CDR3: CASSYRNTEAFF. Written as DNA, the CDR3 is TGTGCCAGCAGTTACCGGAACACTGAAGCTTTCTTT.